The source of this T cell receptor beta chain is a study of T-cell memory formation after mild COVID-19. Study-wide points: Memory sampled before infection contained some responding clones, suggesting cross-reactive memory joined.

V was pared by 4 bases and J by 7 bases, with 28 bases between. This CDR3 contains 18 residues. This clonotype was detected a few times. What it recognizes is unknown. TCRdb redid the calling of the 5' RACE reads with MiXCR, one entry per CDR3 protein. Of hundreds of thousands of distinct CDR3 sequences in the sample, 18% were seen once. The chain has TRBV12-3 or TRBV12-4 and TRBJ1-1; maybe TRBD1 (5 bases). This receptor was identified in an adult woman who had mild COVID-19 (a few samples of this study predate the infection). Cell type and time point are not known. The sequenced sample consisted of PBMCs or a T cell subset sorted from them (not recorded which). CDR3 in DNA: TGTGCCAGCAGTTCTCCAGGGTGGCAGGCCCAGGCGGTGGATGAAGCTTTCTTT. It is translated as CASSSPGWQAQAVDEAFF.